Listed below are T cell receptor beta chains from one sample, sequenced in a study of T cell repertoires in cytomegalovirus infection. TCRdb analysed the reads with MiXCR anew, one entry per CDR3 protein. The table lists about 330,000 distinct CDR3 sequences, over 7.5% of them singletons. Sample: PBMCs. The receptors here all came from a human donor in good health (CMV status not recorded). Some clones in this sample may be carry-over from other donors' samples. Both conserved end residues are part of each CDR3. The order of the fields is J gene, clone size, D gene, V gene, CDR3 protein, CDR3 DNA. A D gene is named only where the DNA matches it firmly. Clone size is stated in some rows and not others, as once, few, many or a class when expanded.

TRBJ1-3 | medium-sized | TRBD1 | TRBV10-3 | CATRDSARTVNTIYF | TGTGCCACGAGGGACAGTGCCCGGACTGTCAACACCATATATTTT
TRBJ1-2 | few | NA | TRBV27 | CASSSHPSETRYGYTF | TGTGCCAGCAGTTCCCACCCGAGTGAGACTCGTTATGGCTACACCTTC
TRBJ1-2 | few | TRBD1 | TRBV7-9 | CASSHGQGQRYTF | TGTGCCAGCAGCCATGGACAGGGGCAACGCTACACCTTC
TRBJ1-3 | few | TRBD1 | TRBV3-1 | CASRLGTAGPNTIYF | TGTGCCAGCAGGCTGGGGACAGCAGGACCAAACACCATATATTTT
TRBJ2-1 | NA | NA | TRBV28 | CASSPRTPLRDNEQFF | TGTGCCAGCAGTCCCAGGACTCCCCTACGAGACAATGAGCAGTTCTTC
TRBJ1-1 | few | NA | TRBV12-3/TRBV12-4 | CASARQGWLNTEAFF | TGTGCCAGCGCCCGGCAGGGGTGGTTGAACACTGAAGCTTTCTTT
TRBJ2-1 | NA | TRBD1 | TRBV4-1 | CASSQVGTGSHYNEQFF | TGCGCCAGCAGCCAGGTTGGGACAGGGAGTCACTACAATGAGCAGTTCTTC
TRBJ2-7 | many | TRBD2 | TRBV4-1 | CASSWGLAESYEQYF | TGCGCCAGCAGCTGGGGACTAGCGGAGTCCTACGAGCAGTACTTC
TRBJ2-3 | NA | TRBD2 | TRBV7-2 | CASSPHLSGAADTQYF | TGTGCCAGCAGCCCCCATTTGAGCGGGGCAGCAGATACGCAGTATTTT
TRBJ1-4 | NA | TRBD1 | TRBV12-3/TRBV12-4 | CASKFTRGQEKLFF | TGTGCCAGCAAGTTTACCAGGGGGCAAGAAAAACTGTTTTTT
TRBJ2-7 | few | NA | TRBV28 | CASSGTKHYEQYF | TGTGCCAGTTCCGGGACAAAGCACTACGAGCAGTACTTC
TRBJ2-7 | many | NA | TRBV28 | CASSSPPEGRSEQYF | TGTGCCAGCAGTTCCCCCCCCGAGGGGAGAAGCGAGCAGTACTTC
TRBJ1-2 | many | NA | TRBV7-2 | CASSSRTGEYGYTF | TGTGCCAGCAGCTCGCGGACGGGAGAGTATGGCTACACCTTC
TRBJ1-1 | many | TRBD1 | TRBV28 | CASILQGRGTEAFF | TGTGCCAGCATCCTACAGGGGAGGGGAACTGAAGCTTTCTTT
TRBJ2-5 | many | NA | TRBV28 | CASSPGEEGETQYF | TGTGCCAGCAGTCCAGGGGAGGAGGGAGAGACCCAGTACTTC
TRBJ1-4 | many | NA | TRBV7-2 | CASSLREGGNEKLFF | TGTGCCAGCAGCTTACGCGAGGGAGGGAATGAAAAACTGTTTTTT
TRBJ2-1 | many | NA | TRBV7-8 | CASSSNRAGNEQFF | TGTGCCAGCAGCTCTAACAGGGCTGGCAATGAGCAGTTCTTC
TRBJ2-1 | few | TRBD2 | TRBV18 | CASSPGSGRVGYNEQFF | TGTGCCAGCTCACCAGGTAGCGGGAGAGTGGGATACAATGAGCAGTTCTTC
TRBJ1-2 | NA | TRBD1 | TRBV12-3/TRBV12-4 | CASSVQGKGNYGYTF | TGTGCCAGCAGTGTACAGGGGAAGGGTAACTATGGCTACACCTTC
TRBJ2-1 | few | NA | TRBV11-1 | CASSDHRAHEQFF | TGTGCCAGCAGCGACCACAGGGCCCATGAGCAGTTCTTC
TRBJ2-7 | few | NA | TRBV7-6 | CASSFPPGPNPYEQYF | TGTGCCAGCAGCTTCCCTCCGGGACCCAACCCCTACGAGCAGTACTTC
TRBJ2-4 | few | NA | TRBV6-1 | CASSDKRVGNIQYF | TGTGCCAGCAGTGATAAGCGAGTCGGAAACATTCAGTACTTC
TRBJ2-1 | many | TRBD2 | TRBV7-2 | CASSRDRAGGREQFF | TGTGCCAGCAGCCGAGACAGGGCGGGGGGGCGCGAGCAGTTCTTC
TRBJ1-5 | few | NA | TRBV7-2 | CASSLYTTISNQPQHF | TGTGCCAGCAGCTTATATACAACGATTAGCAATCAGCCCCAGCATTTT
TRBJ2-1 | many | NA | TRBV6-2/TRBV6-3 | CASRDLQGPSYNEQFF | TGTGCCAGCCGCGACCTTCAGGGACCCTCGTACAATGAGCAGTTCTTC
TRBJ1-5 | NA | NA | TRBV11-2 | CASSQTGQGGNQPQHF | TGTGCCAGCAGCCAAACGGGGCAGGGTGGCAATCAGCCCCAGCATTTT
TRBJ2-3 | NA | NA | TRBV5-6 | CASSYMGLGTTDTQYF | TGTGCCAGCAGCTACATGGGACTCGGGACTACAGATACGCAGTATTTT
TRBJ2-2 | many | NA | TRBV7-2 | CASSLDPSTGELFF | TGTGCCAGCAGCTTAGACCCTAGCACCGGGGAGCTGTTTTTT
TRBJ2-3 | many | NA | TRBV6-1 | CASTLGAGAVDTQYF | TGTGCCAGCACCCTGGGGGCGGGAGCGGTAGATACGCAGTATTTT
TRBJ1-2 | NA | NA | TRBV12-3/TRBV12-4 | CASLGREAKGYTF | TGTGCCAGCCTCGGGAGGGAGGCGAAGGGCTACACCTTC
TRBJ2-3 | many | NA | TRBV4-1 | CASSQGLVITDTQYF | TGCGCCAGCAGCCAAGGACTGGTTATCACAGATACGCAGTATTTT
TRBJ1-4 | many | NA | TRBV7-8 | CASSPWVTTTNEKLFF | TGTGCCAGCAGCCCGTGGGTCACCACAACTAATGAAAAACTGTTTTTT
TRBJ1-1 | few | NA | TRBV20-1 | CSAPHRGRNTEAFF | TGCAGTGCCCCGCATCGGGGGAGGAACACTGAAGCTTTCTTT
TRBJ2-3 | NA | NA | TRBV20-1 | CSASHRRGQDTQYF | TGCAGTGCTAGCCACCGGAGGGGGCAAGATACGCAGTATTTT
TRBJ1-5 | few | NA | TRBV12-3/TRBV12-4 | CASSPERRGQPQHF | TGTGCCAGCAGTCCCGAGAGGCGTGGTCAGCCCCAGCATTTT